These 28 T cell receptor beta chains were sequenced from one sample in a study of blood T cell repertoires in COVID-19. The protocol was immunoSEQ multiplex PCR, while the TCRdb copy is restricted to in-frame clones and leaves out a portion. Here the sample spans fewer than 75,000 clones, about 90% being singletons. The source material was peripheral blood. Receptors were obtained from a man aged 50 or older with active COVID-19.

The CDR3 coding sequence is TGTGCCAGCTCACTCGGGGTTTTGGACACCGGGGAGCTGTTTTTT. Its protein is CASSLGVLDTGELFF. The chain couples TRBV18 to TRBJ2-2, with D possibly being TRBD2 (5 bases). Germline V gene data show CDR1 as KGHSH and CDR2 as LQKENI. Trimming left V 4 bases short and J 3 bases short, with 12 bases between. The length of the CDR3 is 15 residues.

J is TRBJ1-5 and V is TRBV6-2 or TRBV6-3; 10 nucleotides line up with TRBD1. CDR3 length: 16 residues. After removal of 5 bases from V and 0 bases from J, the junction contained 4 bases not matched to a gene. The germline V gene has CDR1 MNHEY and CDR2 SVGEGT. CDR3 amino acids: CASSDRDRGSNQPQHF. CDR3 bases: TGTGCCAGCAGTGACCGGGACAGGGGTAGCAATCAGCCCCAGCATTTT.

This clone was detected only a few times. This chain joins TRBV30 and TRBJ2-1, with TRBD1 matching over 8 bases. The ends lost 5 bases at V and 3 bases at J; junction bases unmatched: 9. The germline CDR1 and CDR2 sequences are GTSNPN and SVGIG (reference sequence). The CDR3 runs to 15 residues. CDR3 region: CAWGMRQGSYNEQFF. CDR3 DNA sequence: TGTGCCTGGGGGATGAGACAGGGGAGCTACAATGAGCAGTTCTTC.

The chain couples TRBV6-2 or TRBV6-3 to TRBJ1-5, with D possibly being TRBD1 (5 bases). With 5 bases removed from V and 0 bases from J, the gap between germline ends came to 11 bases. Germline assignment: CDR1 MNHEY and CDR2 SVGEGT. The CDR3 covers 15 residues. The CDR3 spells CASSTDTYSNQPQHF. The CDR3, as DNA: TGTGCCAGCAGTACGGACACTTATAGCAATCAGCCCCAGCATTTT.

This clone was picked up one time. The CDR3 loop is CASSQAGIQRNTEAFF. The CDR3 DNA reads TGTGCCAGCAGCCAAGCTGGCATACAAAGAAACACTGAAGCTTTCTTT. The chain employs TRBV4-2 and TRBJ1-1; D remains ambiguous. Trimming stripped 1 base from V and 2 bases from J, with 14 bases between. The germline V gene has CDR1 LGHNA and CDR2 YNFKEQ. The CDR3 runs to 16 residues.

V and J are TRBV25-1 and TRBJ1-1, with a tentative D call TRBD1 (5 bases). The V and J ends lost 8 bases and 1 base respectively, with 17 bases between them. The CDR3 runs 15 residues. CDR1 and CDR2 (germline): MGHDK, SYGVNS. The CDR3 nucleotides are TGTGCCAGCCGCGGACAAGCGCGTAGGAACACTGAAGCTTTCTTT. Its protein product is CASRGQARRNTEAFF.

The chain couples TRBV5-4 to TRBJ2-5, with TRBD2 matching over 7 bases. Trimming took 1 base from V and 1 from J; bases not matched to a gene: 7. CDR3 size: 16 residues. Germline CDR1 SGHNT, CDR2 YYREEE (reference sequence). In DNA, the CDR3 is TGTGCCAGCAGCTTGTCCGGGGGAGGGTTCCAAGAGACCCAGTACTTC. Its translation: CASSLSGGGFQETQYF.

The V gene is TRBV7-8, the J gene TRBJ1-5; maybe TRBD1 (6 bases). Germline CDR1 reads SGHVS; CDR2 reads FQNEAQ. Trimming pared 4 bases from V and 7 bases from J, leaving 20 bases between. The CDR3 consists of 16 residues. CDR3 in DNA: TGTGCCAGCAGCTCACGCCCTGTCGGACAGCGGCAGCCCCAGCATTTT. Translation: CASSSRPVGQRQPQHF.

J is TRBJ2-2 and V is TRBV6-2 or TRBV6-3; 7 bases line up with TRBD1. The CDR3 is 14 residues long. With V trimmed by 4 bases and J by 4 bases, 3 bases remained unmatched. Germline lookup yields CDR1 MNHEY and CDR2 SVGEGT. As DNA, the CDR3 is TGTGCCAGCAGTTCACAGGGGTTCACCGGGGAGCTGTTTTTT. It translates to CASSSQGFTGELFF.

The chain couples TRBV14 to TRBJ2-1, with 13 bases lining up with TRBD2. V lost 4 bases, J lost 8 bases, and 5 bases stayed unmatched. This CDR3 contains 15 residues. The germline gives CDR1 SGHDN, CDR2 FVKESK. The CDR3 here is CASSLGLAGFYEQFF. The CDR3 DNA reads TGTGCCAGCAGCCTGGGACTAGCGGGATTCTATGAGCAGTTCTTC.

The chain joins TRBV12-5 to TRBJ2-7; 8 bases align to TRBD1. From germline, CDR1 is LGHNT and CDR2 FRNRAP. After removal of 9 bases from V and 3 bases from J, the junction contained 7 bases not matched to a gene. The CDR3 runs 13 residues. In DNA, the CDR3 is TGTGCTAGCCCTCGGACAGGGAACTACGAGCAGTACTTC. Translation: CASPRTGNYEQYF.

This clone occurred once. This rearrangement joins TRBV6-2 or TRBV6-3 to TRBJ2-7; D possibly corresponds to TRBD1 (7 bases). The CDR3 length is 14 residues. Germline CDR1 MNHEY, CDR2 SVGEGT. Trimming removed 4 bases at V and 7 bases at J, with 17 bases between. CDR3 in amino acids: CASSSAGQTREQYF. CDR3 DNA sequence: TGTGCCAGCAGTTCGGCGGGACAGACAAGGGAGCAGTACTTC.

This clone was found once. The chain uses TRBV6-2 or TRBV6-3 and TRBJ2-1; weak D call: TRBD2 (5 bases). Trimming left V 2 bases short and J 10 bases short, with 21 bases between. This CDR3 spans 16 amino acids. Per the germline V gene, CDR1 is MNHEY and CDR2 is SVGEGT. The CDR3 DNA is TGTGCCAGCAGTTACCGCTTCGGGGAATTCGGGTACGAGCAGTTCTTC. Its translation: CASSYRFGEFGYEQFF.

The chain joins TRBV20-1 to TRBJ2-5, with 7 bases that match TRBD2. Germline-derived CDR1 and CDR2 are DFQATT and SNEGSKA (reference sequence). V lost 6 bases and J lost 5; bases outside the gene matches: 3. The CDR3 is made up of 11 amino acids. The CDR3, as DNA: TGCAGTGCCCGGCGGGGGGAGACCCAGTACTTC. Translation: CSARRGETQYF.

This clone has more than one count but fewer than ten. This chain links TRBV19 with TRBJ1-5; the D is unclear. Looked up from germline, CDR1 is LNHDA and CDR2 is SQIVND (reference sequence). V was clipped by 6 bases and J by 0 bases, with 6 bases between them. This CDR3 has 13 amino acids. CDR3 sequence: CASRADSNQPQHF. Here the CDR3 DNA reads TGTGCCAGTAGAGCCGATAGCAATCAGCCCCAGCATTTT. Full variable domain (missing parts from reference TRBV19 and TRBJ1-5): DGGITQSPKYLFRKEGQNVTLSCEQNLNHDAMYWYRQDPGQGLRLIYYSQIVNDFQKGDIAEGYSVSREKKESFPLTVTSAQKNPTAFYLCASRADSNQPQHFGDGTRLSIL.

The genes are TRBV3-1 (or the pseudogene TRBV3-2) and TRBJ2-1, with 13 bases aligning to TRBD2. The germline V gene encodes CDR1 LGHDT and CDR2 YNNKEL (reference sequence). Unmatched junction bases numbered 3, after V lost 4 bases and J lost 6 bases. The CDR3 covers 15 residues. The CDR3 spells CASSPLAGGPNEQFF. CDR3 sequence (DNA): TGTGCCAGCAGCCCACTAGCGGGGGGGCCCAATGAGCAGTTCTTC.

The chain combines TRBV3-1 (or the pseudogene TRBV3-2) with TRBJ2-7; TRBD1 matches 7 bases. Trimming cost V 3 bases and J 3 bases; bases outside gene matches: 5. This CDR3 region has 14 residues. Germline V gene data show CDR1 as LGHDT and CDR2 as YNNKEL (reference sequence). Written as DNA, the CDR3 is TGTGCCAGCAGCCAGGGACAGACCGTCTACGAGCAGTACTTC. Translating gives CASSQGQTVYEQYF.

V usage is TRBV7-9 and J usage is TRBJ2-7; 11 bases are a match to TRBD2. CDR1 and CDR2 (germline): SEHNR, FQNEAQ (reference sequence). V lost 5 bases and J lost 8; bases outside the gene matches: 11. The CDR3 is 15 amino acids. In DNA, the CDR3 is TGTGCCAGCAGCCCGACTAGCGGGACGAGTTTCAAGCAGTACTTC. Its protein product is CASSPTSGTSFKQYF.

The table lists this clone with a few counts. The chain recombines TRBV7-3 with TRBJ2-7; no clear D. With 0 bases removed from V and 4 bases from J, the gap between germline ends came to 7 bases. Germline V lookup: CDR1 SGHTA, CDR2 FQGTGA. CDR3 size: 13 residues. In DNA, the CDR3 is TGTGCCAGCAGCTTAACCTTCGGGTACGAGCAGTACTTC. Translating gives CASSLTFGYEQYF. Full variable domain (remainder filled in from reference TRBV7-3 and TRBJ2-7): GAGVSQTPSNKVTEKGKYVELRCDPISGHTALYWYRQSLGQGPEFLIYFQGTGAADDSGLPNDRFFAVRPEGSVSTLKIQRTERGDSAVYLCASSLTFGYEQYFGPGTRLTVT.

The J gene is TRBJ2-5, the V gene TRBV5-4; the match to TRBD1 covers 9 bases. The CDR3 is 15 residues long. Per germline, CDR1 SGHNT and CDR2 YYREEE (reference sequence). After removal of 9 bases from V and 5 bases from J, the junction contained 14 bases not matched to a gene. CDR3 sequence reads: CATGSGTGRWETQYF. The CDR3 bases are TGTGCCACGGGTTCCGGGACAGGGAGATGGGAGACCCAGTACTTC.

This clone was counted a few times. The gene calls are TRBV7-3 and TRBJ2-1; weak D call: TRBD2 (7 bases). The germline V and J ends were trimmed by 5 bases and 7 bases, with 21 bases remaining between them. Per the germline V gene, CDR1 is SGHTA and CDR2 is FQGTGA. There are 16 residues in the CDR3. The CDR3 DNA reads TGTGCCAGCAGCCCCTTTTTGTCCGGGGGGCCTAATGAGCAGTTCTTC. It codes for CASSPFLSGGPNEQFF.

The chain joins TRBV5-5 to TRBJ2-1; no definite D call. Germline V gene lookup returns CDR1 SGHKS and CDR2 YYEKEE (reference sequence). The CDR3 has 15 amino acids. Trimming took 4 bases from V and 3 from J, leaving 14 bases between them. The CDR3 region has the DNA TGTGCCAGCAGCCCCAACAGACGAGACTACAATGAGCAGTTCTTC. Residues: CASSPNRRDYNEQFF.

J is TRBJ1-4 and V is TRBV19, with 7 nucleotides matching TRBD1. Unmatched junction bases numbered 8, after V lost 6 bases and J lost 4 bases. This CDR3 is 15 amino acids long. Per germline, CDR1 LNHDA and CDR2 SQIVND (reference sequence). CDR3: CASRDPGQLNEKLFF. The CDR3 region has the DNA TGTGCCAGTAGGGATCCGGGACAGCTTAATGAAAAACTGTTTTTT.

The CDR3 loop is CASSPPAAGGIEEAFF. DNA for the CDR3: TGTGCCAGCAGCCCTCCCGCGGCAGGGGGGATCGAAGAGGCTTTCTTT. The chain recombines TRBV9 with TRBJ1-1; TRBD1 matches 7 bases. Germline V gives CDR1 SGDLS, CDR2 YYNGEE. V lost 4 bases to trimming and J lost 11 bases; unmatched junction nucleotides: 20. The CDR3 runs to 16 residues.

This chain joins TRBV5-4 and TRBJ2-5; TRBD2 aligns across 10 bases. Trimming took 1 base from V and 5 from J; bases not matched to a gene: 8. Germline-derived CDR1 and CDR2 are SGHNT and YYREEE (reference sequence). CDR3 size: 16 residues. The CDR3 region is CASSLRAGGTGETQYF. The CDR3 region has the DNA TGTGCCAGCAGCTTGAGAGCGGGGGGGACGGGGGAGACCCAGTACTTC.

This chain links TRBV28 with TRBJ1-3, with 9 bases lining up with TRBD1. The CDR3 length is 17 residues. Germline values: CDR1 MDHEN, CDR2 SYDVKM. Trimming cost V 3 bases and J 4 bases; bases outside gene matches: 10. The CDR3 reads CASSFSGTGIGGNTIYF. In DNA form, the CDR3 reads TGTGCCAGCAGTTTTTCGGGGACAGGGATAGGAGGAAACACCATATATTTT. Filled out from reference TRBV28 and TRBJ1-3, the complete variable domain reads DVKVTQSSRYLVKRTGEKVFLECVQDMDHENMFWYRQDPGLGLRLIYFSYDVKMKEKGDIPEGYSVSREKKERFSLILESASTNQTSMYLCASSFSGTGIGGNTIYFGEGSWLTVV.

The chain is built from TRBV10-3 and TRBJ1-1, with 7 bases matching TRBD1. J was trimmed by 4 bases and V by 3 bases; bases with no gene match: 5. The CDR3 length is 14 residues. CDR1 is ENHRY and CDR2 is SYGVKD in the germline V gene. CDR3 DNA: TGTGCCATCAGTGAAAACAGGGGCGGCACTGAAGCTTTCTTT. Translating gives CAISENRGGTEAFF.

J is TRBJ2-5 and V is TRBV24-1; possible D gene TRBD2, 6 bases. V lost 3 bases and J lost 4, with 14 bases in between. In germline, CDR1 is KGHDR, CDR2 SFDVKD. CDR3 size: 15 residues. CDR3 residues: CATSDRRGGRETQYF. Here the CDR3 DNA reads TGTGCCACCAGTGATAGGAGGGGAGGTCGAGAGACCCAGTACTTC.